The TCR beta chain under discussion was sequenced for a study of blood T cell repertoires in COVID-19. Overall study context: Some COVID-19 samples were acute and others convalescent; all came from the United States, Italy and Spain.

The germline gives CDR1 LNHDA, CDR2 SQIVND (reference sequence). V lost 6 bases and J lost 2, with 22 bases in between. CDR3 length: 18 residues. Per the original methods: Cell counts per sample came from amplifying reference gene primers. Only in-frame clones appear in the TCRdb table, and some are missing; sequencing was by immunoSEQ multiplex PCR. V and J calls and clone size come straight from that table; D and trimming were deduced from the DNA. The sample has about 220,000 clones, 80% seen once; the top ten hold roughly 13%. Sequenced input: peripheral blood. The sequence derives from a human donor in a cohort sampled during active COVID-19. The V call is TRBV19, the J call TRBJ1-4, with a weak D call TRBD1 (5 bases). The CDR3 loop is CASRVVYSRRGTNEKLFF. In DNA, the CDR3 is TGTGCCAGTAGGGTTGTATATAGCAGGAGGGGCACTAATGAAAAACTGTTTTTT.